Following are 9 T cell receptor beta chains from one sample sequenced in a study of long-term antiretroviral therapy in people with HIV. The assay used was immunoSEQ (version v3.0), run at survey level. This table comes from immunoSEQ multiplex PCR, and its TCRdb copy is limited to in-frame clones, with some not included. Among about 16,000 clones, about 90% were seen once, and the ten largest hold approximately 14%. The material was unsorted PBMCs, obtained about 2.4 years before starting antiretroviral therapy. These receptors were collected from a woman aged 25 to 45 with HIV.

The chain recombines TRBV6-1 with TRBJ2-5; TRBD2 matches 11 bases. The ends lost 4 bases at V and 4 bases at J; junction bases unmatched: 2. The CDR3 totals 14 residues. Germline V gene data show CDR1 as MNHNS and CDR2 as SASEGT. The DNA of the CDR3 is TGTGCCAGCAGTGGTAGCGGGGGGGGAGAGACCCAGTACTTC. Protein sequence: CASSGSGGGETQYF.

CDR3 nucleotides: TGTGCCAGCAGACAGGCTTATGGCCCGTCCTACGAGCAGTACTTC. Protein sequence: CASRQAYGPSYEQYF. This rearrangement joins TRBV7-2 to TRBJ2-7, with D possibly matching TRBD1 (5 bases). Trimming took off 6 bases at V and 1 base at J, with 16 bases between the two ends. Per the germline V gene, CDR1 is SGHTA and CDR2 is FQGNSA. The CDR3 contains 15 residues.

The rearrangement uses TRBV30 and TRBJ2-6; D is perhaps TRBD1 (5 bases). Germline V CDR1 and CDR2: GTSNPN, SVGIG (reference sequence). V lost 2 bases to trimming and J lost 7 bases, with 9 bases between them. This CDR3 region has 13 residues. CDR3 in DNA: TGTGCCTGGAGTAATGGGGCCGCCAACGTCCTGACTTTC. Its translation: CAWSNGAANVLTF.

This clone has just a few counts. The genes are TRBV10-3 and TRBJ1-6; 9 nucleotides agree with TRBD1. The CDR3 consists of 14 residues. Unmatched junction bases numbered 12, after V lost 11 bases and J lost 10 bases. Germline V gives CDR1 ENHRY, CDR2 SYGVKD. The CDR3 is CASGGGGQGSPLHF. The CDR3 DNA is TGTGCCTCTGGCGGTGGGGGACAGGGATCACCCCTCCACTTT.

The rearrangement links TRBV7-2 to TRBJ2-7, with D possibly TRBD1 on 6 matching bases. CDR1 SGHTA and CDR2 FQGNSA come from the germline V gene. Trimming shortened V by 0 bases and J by 4 bases, and 7 bases separated the two germline ends. The CDR3 has 13 amino acids. As DNA, the CDR3 is TGTGCCAGCAGCTTAGCGGACAGTTACGAGCAGTACTTC. Protein: CASSLADSYEQYF.

The chain recombines TRBV9 with TRBJ2-1; 11 bases are shared with TRBD2. Germline V gene sequence: CDR1 SGDLS, CDR2 YYNGEE. The CDR3 is 15 amino acids. With 5 bases clipped from V and 2 bases from J, the junction kept 3 bases outside the gene matches. The DNA of the CDR3 is TGTGCCAGCAGTAGCGGGGGGGCCACCTACAATGAGCAGTTCTTC. Residues: CASSSGGATYNEQFF.

The chain links TRBV30 to TRBJ1-5; TRBD1 aligns across 8 bases. The germline CDR1 and CDR2 sequences are GTSNPN and SVGIG (reference sequence). The V gene end was trimmed by 0 bases and the J gene end by 15 bases; junction bases not matched to a gene: 7. CDR3 length: 12 amino acids. The CDR3: CAWSVPGGGRHF. DNA for the CDR3: TGTGCCTGGAGTGTACCAGGGGGCGGAAGGCATTTT.

The chain has TRBV6-5 and TRBJ2-6; D perhaps matches TRBD1 (6 bases). CDR1 MNHEY and CDR2 SVGAGI come from the germline V gene. Trimming removed 10 bases at V and 0 bases at J, with 10 bases between. The CDR3 loop spans 14 amino acids. The CDR3 loop reads CATGQASGANVLTF. In nucleotides, the CDR3 is TGTGCCACGGGACAAGCCTCTGGGGCCAACGTCCTGACTTTC.

The genes are TRBV10-3 and TRBJ1-2, with a tentative D call TRBD1 (5 bases). The ends were cut back, 2 bases at V and 7 bases at J, with 14 bases in the middle. The germline CDR1 and CDR2 sequences are ENHRY and SYGVKD. The CDR3 has 14 residues. In nucleotides, the CDR3 is TGTGCCATCAGTGAGGAGTCACAGGTGGGTGGCTACACCTTC. It specifies CAISEESQVGGYTF.